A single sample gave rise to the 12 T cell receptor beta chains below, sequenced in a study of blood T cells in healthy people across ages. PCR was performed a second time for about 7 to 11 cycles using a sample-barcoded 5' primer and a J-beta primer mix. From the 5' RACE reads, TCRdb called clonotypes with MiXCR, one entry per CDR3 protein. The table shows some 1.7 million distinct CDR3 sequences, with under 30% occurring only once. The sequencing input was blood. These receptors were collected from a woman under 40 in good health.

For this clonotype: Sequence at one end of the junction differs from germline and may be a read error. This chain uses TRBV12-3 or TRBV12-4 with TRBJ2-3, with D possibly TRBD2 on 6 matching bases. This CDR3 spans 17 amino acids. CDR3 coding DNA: TGTGCCAGCAGCCGGGGAGTGGCAGGTACTAGCACAGATGCGCAGTATTTT. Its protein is CASSRGVAGTSTDAQYF.

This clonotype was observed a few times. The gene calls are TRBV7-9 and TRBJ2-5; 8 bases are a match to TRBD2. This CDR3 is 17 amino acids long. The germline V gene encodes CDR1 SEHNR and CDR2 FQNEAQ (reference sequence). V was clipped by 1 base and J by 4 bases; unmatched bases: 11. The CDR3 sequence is CASSLEGREGPGETQYF. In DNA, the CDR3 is TGTGCCAGCAGCTTAGAGGGCCGGGAGGGCCCGGGAGAGACCCAGTACTTC. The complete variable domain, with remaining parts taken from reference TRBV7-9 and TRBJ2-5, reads DTGVSQNPRHKITKRGQNVTFRCDPISEHNRLYWYRQTLGQGPEFLTYFQNEAQLEKSRLLSDRFSAERPKGSFSTLEIQRTEQGDSAMYLCASSLEGREGPGETQYFGPGTRLLVL.

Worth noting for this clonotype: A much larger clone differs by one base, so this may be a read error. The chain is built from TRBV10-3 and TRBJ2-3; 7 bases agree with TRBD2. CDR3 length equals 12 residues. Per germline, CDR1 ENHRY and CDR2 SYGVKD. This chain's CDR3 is CTTGTITDTQYF. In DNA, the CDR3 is TGTACCACCGGGACTATAACAGATACGCAGTATTTT.

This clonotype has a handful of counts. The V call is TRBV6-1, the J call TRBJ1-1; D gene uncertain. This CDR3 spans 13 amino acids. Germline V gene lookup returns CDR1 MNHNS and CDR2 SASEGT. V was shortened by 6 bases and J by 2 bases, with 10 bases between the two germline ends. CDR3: CASRRQLNTEAFF. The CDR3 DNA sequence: TGTGCCAGCAGAAGGCAGCTCAACACTGAAGCTTTCTTT.

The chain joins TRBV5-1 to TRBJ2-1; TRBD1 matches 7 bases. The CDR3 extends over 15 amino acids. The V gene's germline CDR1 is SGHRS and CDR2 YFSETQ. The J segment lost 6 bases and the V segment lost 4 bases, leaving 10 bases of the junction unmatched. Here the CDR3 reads CASSTGQARSNEQFF. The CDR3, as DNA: TGCGCCAGCAGCACCGGACAGGCTCGGAGCAATGAGCAGTTCTTC.

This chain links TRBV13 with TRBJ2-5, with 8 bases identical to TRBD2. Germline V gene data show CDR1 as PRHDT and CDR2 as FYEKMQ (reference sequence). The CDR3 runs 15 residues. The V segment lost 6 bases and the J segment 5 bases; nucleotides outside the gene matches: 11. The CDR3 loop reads CASRKAMRGDETQYF. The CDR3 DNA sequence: TGTGCCAGCAGGAAGGCCATGCGGGGGGATGAGACCCAGTACTTC.

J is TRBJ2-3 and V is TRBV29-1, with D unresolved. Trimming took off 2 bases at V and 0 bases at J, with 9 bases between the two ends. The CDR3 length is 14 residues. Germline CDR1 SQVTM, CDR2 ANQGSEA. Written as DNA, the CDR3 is TGCAGCGTTGAATTTGGAGACAGCACAGATACGCAGTATTTT. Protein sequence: CSVEFGDSTDTQYF.

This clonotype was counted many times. CDR3 sequence reads: CSALAGDLYNEQFF. CDR3 in DNA: TGCAGCGCTTTAGCGGGGGACCTCTACAATGAGCAGTTCTTC. The rearrangement links TRBV29-1 to TRBJ2-1; 9 bases are shared with TRBD2. The CDR3 is 14 residues long. Germline lookup yields CDR1 SQVTM and CDR2 ANQGSEA. V dropped 7 bases and J dropped 3; count of bases not matched to a gene: 7.

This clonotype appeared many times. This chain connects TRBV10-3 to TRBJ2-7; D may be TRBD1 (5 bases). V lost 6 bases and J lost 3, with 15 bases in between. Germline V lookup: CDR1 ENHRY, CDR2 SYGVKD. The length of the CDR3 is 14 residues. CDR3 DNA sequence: TGTGCCATCAGGGACACGATAAACCTCTACGAGCAGTACTTC. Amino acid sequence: CAIRDTINLYEQYF.

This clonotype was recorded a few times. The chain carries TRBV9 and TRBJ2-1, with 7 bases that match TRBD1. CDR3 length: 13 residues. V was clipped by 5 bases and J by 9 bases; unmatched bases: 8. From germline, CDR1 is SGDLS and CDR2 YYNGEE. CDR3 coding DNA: TGTGCCAGCAGTGATTCAGACAGGGCTGAGCAGTTCTTC. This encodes CASSDSDRAEQFF. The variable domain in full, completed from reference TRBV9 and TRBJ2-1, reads DSGVTQTPKHLITATGQRVTLRCSPRSGDLSVYWYQQSLDQGLQFLIQYYNGEERAKGNILERFSAQQFPDLHSELNLSSLELGDSALYFCASSDSDRAEQFFGPGTRLTVL.

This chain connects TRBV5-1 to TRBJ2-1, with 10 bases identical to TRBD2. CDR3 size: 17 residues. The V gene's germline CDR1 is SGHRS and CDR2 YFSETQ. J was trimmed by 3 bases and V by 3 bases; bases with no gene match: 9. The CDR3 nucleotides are TGCGCCAGCAGCTCAACATTTATAGCGGGGGGCTACAATGAGCAGTTCTTC. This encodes CASSSTFIAGGYNEQFF.

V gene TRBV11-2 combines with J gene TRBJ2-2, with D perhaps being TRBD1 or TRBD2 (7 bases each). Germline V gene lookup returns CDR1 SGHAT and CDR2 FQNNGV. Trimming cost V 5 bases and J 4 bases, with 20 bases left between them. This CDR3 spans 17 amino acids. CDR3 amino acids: CASSGPGGQRPTGELFF. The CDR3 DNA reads TGTGCCAGCAGCGGGCCGGGGGGACAGAGACCCACCGGGGAGCTGTTTTTT.